This is a list of T cell receptor beta chains from one sample in a study of shared clonotypes between healthy human individuals. Libraries were prepared by immunoSEQ multiplex PCR; TCRdb keeps only in-frame clonotypes and omits some of them. The profile shows some 2,100,000 clones, about 92% of them singletons. Sample: naive CD8+ T cells from PBMCs. The receptors were sampled from a man between 18 and 35 years old in good health. Some clones in this sample may be carry-over from other donors' samples. Both conserved end residues are part of each CDR3. Rows give clone size only sometimes, using once, few, many, or a class for an expanded clone.

clone_size: -; j_call: -; v_call: TRBV27; cdr3_aa: CASSGLAGAEQYF
clone_size: -; j_call: TRBJ2-1; v_call: TRBV28; cdr3_aa: CASRPAGTGQDEQFF
clone_size: -; j_call: TRBJ2-7; v_call: TRBV30; cdr3_aa: CAWSVLFGPHGGSTGYEQYF
clone_size: -; j_call: TRBJ2-5; v_call: TRBV7-8; cdr3_aa: CASIAGLGQETQYF
clone_size: -; j_call: TRBJ2-7; v_call: TRBV9; cdr3_aa: CASSVATSGPVEQYF
clone_size: -; j_call: TRBJ2-3; v_call: TRBV27; cdr3_aa: CASSRGVRSTDTQYF
clone_size: -; j_call: TRBJ2-7; v_call: TRBV5-6; cdr3_aa: CASSLGPSGSSYEQYF
clone_size: -; j_call: TRBJ2-2; v_call: TRBV10-3; cdr3_aa: CAIMTDAGELFF
clone_size: -; j_call: TRBJ2-2; v_call: TRBV14; cdr3_aa: CASSRGANTGELFF
clone_size: -; j_call: TRBJ1-2; v_call: TRBV28; cdr3_aa: CASSLGRGEVYGYTF
clone_size: once; j_call: TRBJ2-1; v_call: TRBV29-1; cdr3_aa: CSVEGGGRNEQFF
clone_size: -; j_call: TRBJ2-7; v_call: TRBV7-9; cdr3_aa: CASSFPGSYEQYF
clone_size: -; j_call: TRBJ2-7; v_call: TRBV7-9; cdr3_aa: CASSSAMPEQYF
clone_size: -; j_call: TRBJ2-7; v_call: TRBV2; cdr3_aa: CASRGDPTYEQYF
clone_size: -; j_call: TRBJ2-2; v_call: TRBV27; cdr3_aa: CASSFRGLGELFF
clone_size: -; j_call: TRBJ2-1; v_call: TRBV5-6; cdr3_aa: CASSQLSSYNEQFF
clone_size: -; j_call: TRBJ1-2; v_call: TRBV9; cdr3_aa: CASSPGQGVVGYTF
clone_size: once; j_call: TRBJ2-5; v_call: TRBV6-5; cdr3_aa: CASSLRVGETQYF